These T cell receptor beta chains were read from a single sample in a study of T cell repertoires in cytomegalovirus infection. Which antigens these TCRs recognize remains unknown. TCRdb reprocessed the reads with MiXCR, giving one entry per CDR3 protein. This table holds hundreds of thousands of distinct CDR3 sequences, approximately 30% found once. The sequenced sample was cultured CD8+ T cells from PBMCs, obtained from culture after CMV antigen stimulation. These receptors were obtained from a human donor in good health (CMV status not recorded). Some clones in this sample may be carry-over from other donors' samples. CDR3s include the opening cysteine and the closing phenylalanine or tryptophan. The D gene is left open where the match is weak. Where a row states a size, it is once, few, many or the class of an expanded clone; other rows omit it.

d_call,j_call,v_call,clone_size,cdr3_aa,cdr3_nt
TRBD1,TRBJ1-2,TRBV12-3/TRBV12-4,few,CASSWTGNGYTF,TGTGCCAGCAGTTGGACAGGGAATGGCTACACCTTC
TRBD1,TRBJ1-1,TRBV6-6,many,CASRGQGLNTEAFF,TGTGCCAGCAGAGGACAGGGGCTAAACACTGAAGCTTTCTTT
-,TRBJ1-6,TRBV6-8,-,CASRLGGSSSPLHF,TGTGCCAGCCGCCTAGGGGGGTCGAGTTCACCCCTCCACTTT
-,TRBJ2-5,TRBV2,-,CASNSKLGETQYF,TGTGCCAGCAACTCCAAACTAGGGGAGACCCAGTACTTC
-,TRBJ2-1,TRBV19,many,CASRGAHSYNEQFF,TGTGCCAGTCGGGGGGCACACTCCTACAATGAGCAGTTCTTC
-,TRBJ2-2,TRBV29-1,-,CSVAGGPDGTGELFF,TGCAGCGTAGCCGGGGGGCCCGACGGGACCGGGGAGCTGTTTTTT
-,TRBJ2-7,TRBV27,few,CASSFGVNYEQYF,TGTGCCAGCAGTTTCGGGGTAAACTACGAGCAGTACTTC
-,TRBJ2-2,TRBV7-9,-,CASSLAGDASGGELFF,TGTGCCAGCAGCTTAGCGGGGGACGCCTCCGGCGGGGAGCTGTTTTTT
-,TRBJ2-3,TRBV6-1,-,CASKFGLKLSTDTQYF,TGTGCCAGCAAATTCGGACTAAAACTGAGCACAGATACGCAGTATTTT
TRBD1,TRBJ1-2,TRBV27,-,CASSFLPGQDYGYTF,TGTGCCAGCAGTTTTCTCCCGGGACAGGACTATGGCTACACCTTC
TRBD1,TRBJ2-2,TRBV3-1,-,CASSQVVDRGIMNTGELFF,TGTGCCAGCAGCCAAGTAGTAGACAGGGGAATTATGAACACCGGGGAGCTGTTTTTT
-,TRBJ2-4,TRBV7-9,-,CASSPDEGTFKNIQYF,TGTGCCAGCAGCCCAGACGAAGGAACCTTCAAAAACATTCAGTACTTC
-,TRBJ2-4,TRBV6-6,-,CASSYSSNGVEGKNIQYF,TGTGCCAGCAGTTACTCGTCTAATGGTGTGGAAGGCAAAAACATTCAGTACTTC
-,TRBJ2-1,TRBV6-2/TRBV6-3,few,CASSYSYVGPTNSNSSYNEQFF,TGTGCCAGCAGTTACTCCTACGTGGGGCCCACCAACTCGAACAGCTCCTACAATGAGCAGTTCTTC
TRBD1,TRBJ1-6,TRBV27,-,CASSLGQGLESPLHF,TGTGCCAGCAGTCTAGGACAGGGTTTGGAGTCACCCCTCCACTTT
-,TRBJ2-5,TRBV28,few,CASSFSGHQTGTQYF,TGTGCCAGCAGCTTCAGCGGCCATCAAACAGGGACCCAGTACTTC
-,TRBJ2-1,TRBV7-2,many,CASSPPGGPDRDEQFF,TGTGCCAGCAGCCCCCCCGGGGGGCCAGATCGGGACGAGCAGTTCTTC
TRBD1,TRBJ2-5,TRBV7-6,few,CASSHGTGQETQYF,TGTGCTAGCAGCCACGGGACAGGACAAGAGACCCAGTACTTC
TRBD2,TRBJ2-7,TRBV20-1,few,CSARFAAGESYEQYF,TGCAGTGCTAGATTTGCGGCGGGGGAGTCCTACGAGCAGTACTTC
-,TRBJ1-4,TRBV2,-,CASGGNEKLFF,TGTGCCAGCGGTGGTAATGAAAAACTGTTTTTT
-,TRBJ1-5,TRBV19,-,CASSIGGKGQPQHF,TGTGCCAGTAGTATAGGAGGGAAGGGGCAGCCCCAGCATTTT
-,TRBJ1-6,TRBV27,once,CASSPREGLHNSPLHF,TGTGCCAGCAGTCCCCGAGAAGGGTTACATAATTCACCCCTCCACTTT
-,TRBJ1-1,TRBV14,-,CASSQAPARGTEAFF,TGTGCCAGCAGCCAAGCCCCTGCTCGGGGCACTGAAGCTTTCTTT
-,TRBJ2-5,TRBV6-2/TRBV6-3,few,CASSLTRRETQYF,TGTGCCAGCAGCCTCACTCGGAGGGAGACCCAGTACTTC
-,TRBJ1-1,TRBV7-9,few,CASSAPGNTEAFF,TGTGCCAGCAGCGCCCCCGGGAACACTGAAGCTTTCTTT
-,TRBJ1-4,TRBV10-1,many,CASSEWGDGEKLFF,TGCGCCAGCAGTGAATGGGGAGATGGTGAAAAACTGTTTTTT
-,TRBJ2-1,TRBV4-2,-,CASSQEPFGGGHHNEQFF,TGTGCCAGCAGCCAGGAACCTTTTGGGGGGGGCCACCACAATGAGCAGTTCTTC
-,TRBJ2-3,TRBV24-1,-,CATSDLGGVEYTDTQYF,TGTGCCACCAGTGATTTGGGCGGGGTCGAGTACACAGATACGCAGTATTTT
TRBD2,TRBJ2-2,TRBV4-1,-,CASSQGLAVGELFF,TGCGCCAGCAGCCAAGGCCTAGCGGTGGGGGAGCTGTTTTTT
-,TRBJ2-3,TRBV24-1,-,CATQDTQSFTDTQYF,TGTGCCACCCAGGATACCCAGTCATTCACAGATACGCAGTATTTT
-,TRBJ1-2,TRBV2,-,CASSEAEDYYGYTF,TGTGCCAGCAGTGAAGCCGAAGACTACTATGGCTACACCTTC
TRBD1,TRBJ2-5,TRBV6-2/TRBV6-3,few,CASSYTTTGPLGTQYF,TGTGCCAGCAGTTATACGACGACAGGGCCCCTCGGGACCCAGTACTTC
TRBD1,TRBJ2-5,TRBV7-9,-,CASSPSRGQETQYF,TGTGCCAGCAGCCCTAGCAGGGGGCAAGAGACCCAGTACTTC
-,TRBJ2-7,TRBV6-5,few,CASSYSTSGYNYEQYF,TGTGCCAGCAGTTACTCGACCTCAGGATACAACTACGAGCAGTACTTC
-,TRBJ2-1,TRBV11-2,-,CASSPEDDNEQFF,TGTGCCAGCAGCCCGGAGGATGACAATGAGCAGTTCTTC
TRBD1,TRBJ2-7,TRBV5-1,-,CASSWGQGTGDEQYF,TGCGCCAGCAGCTGGGGACAGGGCACGGGGGACGAGCAGTACTTC
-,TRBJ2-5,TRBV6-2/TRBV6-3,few,CASSPAEVQYF,TGTGCCAGCAGCCCTGCGGAGGTGCAGTACTTC
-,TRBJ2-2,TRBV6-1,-,CASEGLTGELFF,TGTGCCAGCGAAGGATTAACCGGGGAGCTGTTTTTT
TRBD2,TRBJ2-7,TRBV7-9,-,CASSLASRLAEVGEQYF,TGTGCCAGCAGCTTAGCGTCTAGGCTAGCGGAGGTCGGCGAGCAGTACTTC
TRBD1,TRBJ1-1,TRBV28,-,CASSYRGYFEAFF,TGTGCCAGCAGCTACAGGGGTTACTTCGAAGCTTTCTTT
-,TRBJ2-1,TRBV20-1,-,CSVIEVDPGQGDYNEQFF,TGCAGTGTGATAGAGGTAGACCCAGGTCAGGGAGATTACAATGAGCAGTTCTTC
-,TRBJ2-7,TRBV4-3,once,CASSQEPSPSSYEQYF,TGCGCCAGCAGCCAAGAACCTAGCCCTAGCTCCTACGAGCAGTACTTC
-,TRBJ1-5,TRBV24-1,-,CATPPGLSNQPQHF,TGTGCCACCCCTCCGGGGCTCAGCAATCAGCCCCAGCATTTT
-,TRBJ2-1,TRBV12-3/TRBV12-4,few,CASTTEGPTYNEQFF,TGTGCCAGCACTACCGAAGGGCCTACTTACAATGAGCAGTTCTTC
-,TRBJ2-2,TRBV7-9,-,CASRSSRDRRTGELFF,TGTGCCAGCAGATCTTCGAGAGACAGGCGTACCGGGGAGCTGTTTTTT
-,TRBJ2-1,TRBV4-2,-,CASSQVSPKLFRVYNEQFF,TGTGCCAGCAGCCAAGTTTCGCCAAAGCTTTTCAGGGTCTACAATGAGCAGTTCTTC
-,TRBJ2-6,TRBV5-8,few,CASRVGLASGANVLTF,TGTGCCAGCAGGGTGGGACTGGCCTCTGGGGCCAACGTCCTGACTTTC
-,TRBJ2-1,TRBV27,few,CASLFLGEQFF,TGTGCCAGCCTTTTCTTAGGTGAGCAGTTCTTC
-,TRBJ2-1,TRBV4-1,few,CASSQELTGYEQFF,TGCGCCAGCAGCCAAGAGTTGACGGGCTATGAGCAGTTCTTC
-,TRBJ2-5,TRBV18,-,CASSPTDTQREETQYF,TGTGCCAGCTCACCAACGGACACCCAAAGGGAGGAGACCCAGTACTTC
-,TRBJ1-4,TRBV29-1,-,CSVTGITATNEKLFF,TGCAGCGTCACAGGAATAACTGCAACTAATGAAAAACTGTTTTTT
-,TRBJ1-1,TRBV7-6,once,CASSLGQGRWTEAFF,TGTGCCAGCAGCCTGGGGCAGGGGAGATGGACTGAAGCTTTCTTT
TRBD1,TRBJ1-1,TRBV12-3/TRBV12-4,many,CASSQTGIEAFF,TGTGCCAGCAGCCAGACAGGGATTGAAGCTTTCTTT
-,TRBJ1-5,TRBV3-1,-,CASSQAGRFNQPQHF,TGTGCCAGCAGCCAGGCCGGACGTTTCAATCAGCCCCAGCATTTT
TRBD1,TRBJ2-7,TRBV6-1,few,CASSDRDRAVSYEQYF,TGTGCCAGCAGTGACCGGGACAGGGCCGTCTCCTACGAGCAGTACTTC
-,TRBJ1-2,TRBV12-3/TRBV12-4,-,CASVPGQITYGYTF,TGTGCCAGCGTACCCGGACAGATCACCTATGGCTACACCTTC
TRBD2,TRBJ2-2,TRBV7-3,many,CASSLTSGGLTGELFF,TGTGCCAGCAGCTTAACTAGCGGGGGCCTTACCGGGGAGCTGTTTTTT
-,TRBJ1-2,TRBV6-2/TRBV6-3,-,CASRHLRAFLTYGYTF,TGTGCCAGCCGTCATCTGAGGGCCTTCTTGACCTATGGCTACACCTTC
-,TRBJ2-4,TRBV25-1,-,CASSGAAGADIQYF,TGTGCCAGCAGCGGAGCAGCCGGGGCGGACATTCAGTACTTC